This T cell receptor beta chain stems from a study of blood T cell repertoires in COVID-19. The CDR3 is 12 residues long. Trimming stripped 5 bases from V and 3 bases from J, with 7 bases between. Original methodology: From reference gene primer amplification, estimates of nucleated cell counts were derived. Sequenced by immunoSEQ multiplex PCR; TCRdb stores in-frame clones only, minus some. The D gene and trimming were derived from the DNA, and the V and J assignments and clone size from that table. The data show 200,000 to 250,000 clones, around 82% seen once. The sequence came from a woman aged 80 or older with acute or convalescent COVID-19. This chain links TRBV12-3 or TRBV12-4 with TRBJ1-2; D remains unclear. Sequencing was performed on peripheral blood. The chain's CDR3 is CASSAGYYGYTF. In DNA, the CDR3 is TGTGCCAGCAGTGCAGGATACTATGGCTACACCTTC.